These 5 T cell receptor beta chains came from one sample sequenced in a study of T cells in localized non-small cell lung cancer. Libraries were prepared by immunoSEQ multiplex PCR; TCRdb keeps only in-frame clonotypes and omits some of them. Of some 5,900 clones in the sample, 28% were seen once. This specimen was lung tumor tissue, taken before any cancer treatment. Source of these receptors: a female donor over 55 with stage I lung adenocarcinoma.

The rearrangement uses TRBV11-3 and TRBJ2-1, with 12 bases identical to TRBD2. The CDR3 covers 15 residues. Germline V gene data show CDR1 as SGHNT and CDR2 as YENEEA. The V and J ends lost 6 bases and 7 bases, in that order; junction bases with no gene match: 7. CDR3 region: CASREGLAGSNEQFF. The CDR3 DNA reads as TGTGCCAGCAGGGAGGGACTAGCGGGTAGTAATGAGCAGTTCTTC. Drawing the rest from reference TRBV11-3 and TRBJ2-1, the complete variable domain is EAGVVQSPRYKIIEKKQPVAFWCNPISGHNTLYWYLQNLGQGPELLIRYENEEAVDDSQLPKDRFSAERLKGVDSTLKIQPAELGDSAVYLCASREGLAGSNEQFFGPGTRLTVL.

V is TRBV6-8 and J is TRBJ2-5, with 11 positions matching TRBD2. V was clipped by 6 bases and J by 5 bases; unmatched bases: 8. Germline V gene sequence: CDR1 MNHGY, CDR2 SAAAGT. The length of the CDR3 is 15 residues. CDR3 nucleotides: TGTGCCAGCAGGTCTGCTAGCGGGAGGTTGGAGACCCAGTACTTC. Protein product: CASRSASGRLETQYF.

This clone was detected a few times. The V and J genes are TRBV9 and TRBJ2-1; D tentatively fits TRBD1 or TRBD2 (7 bases each). Between the trimmed V and J ends, which lost 4 bases and 5 bases, there was a span of 19 bases. CDR1 is SGDLS and CDR2 is YYNGEE in the germline V gene. This CDR3 spans 16 amino acids. CDR3 nucleotide sequence: TGTGCCAGCAGCCAGGGGGGGTCCGATGTAGACAATGAGCAGTTCTTC. Translating gives CASSQGGSDVDNEQFF.

This chain connects TRBV9 to TRBJ2-3; 8 nucleotides match TRBD2. The V gene end was trimmed by 5 bases and the J gene end by 0 bases; junction bases not matched to a gene: 14. Germline V lookup: CDR1 SGDLS, CDR2 YYNGEE. CDR3 length: 18 residues. As DNA, the CDR3 is TGTGCCAGCAGTGAAGAGTTCACTAGCGGAGCTAGCACAGATACGCAGTATTTT. It is translated as CASSEEFTSGASTDTQYF.

This sequence joins TRBV18 and TRBJ2-7; 9 positions match TRBD1. Germline V gene sequence: CDR1 KGHSH, CDR2 LQKENI. The J segment lost 5 bases and the V segment lost 4 bases, leaving 12 bases of the junction unmatched. The CDR3 length is 16 residues. CDR3 protein: CASSLLTGTGFDEQYF. The DNA for the CDR3 is TGTGCCAGCTCACTACTAACCGGGACAGGGTTCGACGAGCAGTACTTC.